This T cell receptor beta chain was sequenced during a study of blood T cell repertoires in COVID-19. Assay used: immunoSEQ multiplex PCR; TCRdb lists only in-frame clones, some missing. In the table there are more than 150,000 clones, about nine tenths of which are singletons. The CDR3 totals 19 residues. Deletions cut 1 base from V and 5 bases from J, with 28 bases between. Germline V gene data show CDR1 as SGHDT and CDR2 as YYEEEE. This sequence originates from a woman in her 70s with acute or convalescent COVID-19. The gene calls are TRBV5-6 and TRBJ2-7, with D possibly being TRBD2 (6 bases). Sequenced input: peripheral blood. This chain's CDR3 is CASSLWWGVRSDYGNEQYF. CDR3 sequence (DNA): TGTGCCAGCAGCTTGTGGTGGGGGGTTAGGAGCGACTATGGTAACGAGCAGTACTTC.